These 18 T cell receptor beta chains were sequenced from one sample in a study of radiation and T cells in renal cell carcinoma. Time point defined: baseline pretreatment blood. Described treatment: 15 Gy SBRT to primary tumor, nephrectomy 4 weeks later. Repertoires were generated with immunoSEQ multiplex PCR, while TCRdb's copy carries only in-frame clones and drops some. This table holds approximately 150,000 clones, about 87% found once. The sequences come from blood, collected from a patient whose treatment included radiotherapy and nephrectomy. These receptor sequences come from a woman in her 70s with renal cell carcinoma.

The chain joins TRBV5-1 to TRBJ2-3; a possible D gene is TRBD1 (5 bases). This CDR3 is 15 amino acids long. CDR1 SGHRS and CDR2 YFSETQ come from the germline V gene. Trimming left V 1 base short and J 1 base short, with 10 bases between. CDR3 loop: CASSLRQGGTDTQYF. The DNA for the CDR3 is TGCGCCAGCAGCTTGAGGCAGGGCGGCACAGATACGCAGTATTTT.

This clone occurred once. Other DNA sequences in the same sample also yield this CDR3. The chain is built from TRBV9 and TRBJ2-3; possible D gene TRBD2, 7 bases. CDR3 size: 16 residues. V gave up 0 bases and J gave up 1 base, with 12 bases separating them. Germline loops: CDR1 SGDLS, CDR2 YYNGEE. The CDR3 sequence is CASSVEGGRGTDTQYF. Written as DNA, the CDR3 is TGTGCCAGCAGCGTAGAGGGGGGGCGAGGCACAGATACGCAGTATTTT.

The CDR3 DNA is TGTGCCAGCAGCTTGACGCAGTACACTGAAGCTTTCTTT. Translation: CASSLTQYTEAFF. V usage is TRBV11-3 and J usage is TRBJ1-1; no definite D call. CDR3 length: 13 amino acids. The V gene lost 3 bases and the J gene lost 3 bases, with 8 bases spanning the gap. Germline V gene data show CDR1 as SGHNT and CDR2 as YENEEA.

The rearrangement uses TRBV28 and TRBJ1-2; 7 bases agree with TRBD1. With 4 bases clipped from V and 3 bases from J, the junction kept 2 bases outside the gene matches. There are 13 residues in the CDR3. The germline V gene encodes CDR1 MDHEN and CDR2 SYDVKM. CDR3 DNA: TGTGCCAGCAGTTCCACAGGGGACTATGGCTACACCTTC. Translating gives CASSSTGDYGYTF.

The chain uses TRBV5-8 and TRBJ1-5; the D is unclear. CDR3 length: 16 residues. CDR1 and CDR2 from the germline V gene are SGHTS and YDEGEE. Trimming left V 2 bases short and J 6 bases short, with 18 bases between. CDR3 sequence: CASSFSDHKNGQPQHF. In DNA, the CDR3 is TGTGCCAGCAGCTTCTCGGATCACAAAAACGGTCAGCCCCAGCATTTT.

The chain carries TRBV11-3 and TRBJ2-7, with D tentatively TRBD1 or TRBD2 (6 bases each). CDR3 size: 15 residues. In germline, CDR1 is SGHNT, CDR2 YENEEA. V lost 1 base and J 0 bases, leaving 10 bases between the germline ends. Written as DNA, the CDR3 is TGTGCCAGCAGCTTAGGGGGGGCGGCCTCCTACGAGCAGTACTTC. Amino acid sequence: CASSLGGAASYEQYF.

This chain connects TRBV6-5 to TRBJ2-2, with D hard to call. V shed 6 bases and J shed 4 bases, with 9 bases lying between them. The CDR3 runs 13 residues. Looked up from germline, CDR1 is MNHEY and CDR2 is SVGAGI. Written as DNA, the CDR3 is TGTGCCAGCAGCCCTCGAGTCACCGGGGAGCTGTTTTTT. Amino acid sequence: CASSPRVTGELFF.

The chain employs TRBV30 and TRBJ1-3, with 8 bases aligning to TRBD1. Germline V gene lookup returns CDR1 GTSNPN and CDR2 SVGIG (reference sequence). J was trimmed by 8 bases and V by 5 bases; bases with no gene match: 8. The length of the CDR3 is 13 residues. The CDR3 sequence is CAWRGDRGDTIYF. The CDR3, as DNA: TGTGCCTGGCGGGGCGACAGGGGAGACACCATATATTTT.

The rearrangement uses TRBV28 and TRBJ1-2; D is unclear. Trimming took 8 bases from V and 8 from J, leaving 18 bases between them. The CDR3 spans 13 residues. Germline assignment: CDR1 MDHEN and CDR2 SYDVKM. Written as DNA, the CDR3 is TGTGCCAGCTTCGGACCGCCACGGGGAGGCTACACCTTC. This sequence encodes CASFGPPRGGYTF.

This chain joins TRBV7-9 and TRBJ2-5, with 7 bases identical to TRBD1. This CDR3 comprises 14 residues. V lost 5 bases and J lost 1; bases outside the gene matches: 4. Germline assignment: CDR1 SEHNR and CDR2 FQNEAQ (reference sequence). Here the CDR3 reads CASSPGTVQETQYF. The CDR3 DNA follows: TGTGCCAGCAGCCCAGGGACAGTCCAAGAGACCCAGTACTTC.

The rearrangement joins TRBV27 to TRBJ2-7; no firm D call. Germline CDR1 MNHEY, CDR2 SMNVEV (reference sequence). This CDR3 is 14 amino acids long. Deletions cut 6 bases from V and 6 bases from J, with 18 bases between. CDR3 in DNA: TGTGCCAGCAGCCTGGGATCAATACCTGGCGAGCAGTACTTC. Its translation is CASSLGSIPGEQYF.

The J gene is TRBJ2-7, the V gene TRBV5-1; 14 nucleotides line up with TRBD2. The V segment lost 5 bases and the J segment 2 bases; nucleotides outside the gene matches: 3. The germline gives CDR1 SGHRS, CDR2 YFSETQ. This CDR3 has 15 residues. DNA of the CDR3: TGCGCCAGCAGGAGGACTAGCGGGGGGACCTACGAGCAGTACTTC. Translation gives CASRRTSGGTYEQYF.

This rearrangement joins TRBV9 to TRBJ2-5; D might be TRBD2 (5 bases). The germline gives CDR1 SGDLS, CDR2 YYNGEE. This CDR3 is built from 15 residues. V was clipped by 4 bases and J by 3 bases, with 16 bases between them. CDR3 bases: TGTGCCAGCAGCCCCCGGGCTAGCAATAAAGAGACCCAGTACTTC. The encoded protein is CASSPRASNKETQYF. Based on the CDR3 plus reference TRBV9 and TRBJ2-5, the full variable domain is DSGVTQTPKHLITATGQRVTLRCSPRSGDLSVYWYQQSLDQGLQFLIQYYNGEERAKGNILERFSAQQFPDLHSELNLSSLELGDSALYFCASSPRASNKETQYFGPGTRLLVL.

This clone was observed a handful of times. The rearrangement uses TRBV7-8 and TRBJ1-5; D is perhaps TRBD1 (5 bases). Germline V gives CDR1 SGHVS, CDR2 FQNEAQ. This CDR3 is 15 amino acids long. The V end was cut by 5 bases, the J end by 2 bases, with 13 bases between. CDR3 DNA: TGTGCCAGCAGCATCAGGGAGGCTGGCAATCAGCCCCAGCATTTT. It yields the protein CASSIREAGNQPQHF.

The CDR3 protein is CAWNSGQETQYF. The CDR3 region has the DNA TGTGCCTGGAATAGCGGGCAAGAGACCCAGTACTTC. The chain combines TRBV30 with TRBJ2-5; TRBD2 matches 7 bases. Trimming removed 4 bases from V and 2 bases from J; junction bases left unmatched: 1. Per germline, CDR1 GTSNPN and CDR2 SVGIG (reference sequence). The CDR3 runs 12 residues.

The chain combines TRBV19 with TRBJ2-3; D is possibly TRBD2 (5 bases). Germline CDR1 and CDR2: LNHDA and SQIVND (reference sequence). The CDR3 runs to 16 residues. Between the trimmed V and J ends, which lost 0 bases and 2 bases, there was a span of 12 bases. The CDR3 bases are TGTGCCAGTAGTATAGATCGGTCCGGGGACACAGATACGCAGTATTTT. Translating gives CASSIDRSGDTDTQYF.

The chain couples TRBV30 to TRBJ2-3; D call uncertain. Per the germline V gene, CDR1 is GTSNPN and CDR2 is SVGIG (reference sequence). The CDR3 extends over 15 amino acids. The V and J ends lost 2 bases and 0 bases respectively, with 12 bases between them. The CDR3 protein is CAWSLSFLSTDTQYF. The CDR3 DNA sequence: TGTGCCTGGAGTCTAAGCTTCCTAAGCACAGATACGCAGTATTTT.

The chain joins TRBV5-1 to TRBJ1-4; D is unresolved. The germline V gene encodes CDR1 SGHRS and CDR2 YFSETQ. Trimming pared 4 bases from V and 0 bases from J, leaving 10 bases between. This CDR3 comprises 15 residues. This CDR3 is CASSVTATTNEKLFF. The CDR3 coding sequence is TGCGCCAGCAGCGTGACGGCAACAACTAATGAAAAACTGTTTTTT.